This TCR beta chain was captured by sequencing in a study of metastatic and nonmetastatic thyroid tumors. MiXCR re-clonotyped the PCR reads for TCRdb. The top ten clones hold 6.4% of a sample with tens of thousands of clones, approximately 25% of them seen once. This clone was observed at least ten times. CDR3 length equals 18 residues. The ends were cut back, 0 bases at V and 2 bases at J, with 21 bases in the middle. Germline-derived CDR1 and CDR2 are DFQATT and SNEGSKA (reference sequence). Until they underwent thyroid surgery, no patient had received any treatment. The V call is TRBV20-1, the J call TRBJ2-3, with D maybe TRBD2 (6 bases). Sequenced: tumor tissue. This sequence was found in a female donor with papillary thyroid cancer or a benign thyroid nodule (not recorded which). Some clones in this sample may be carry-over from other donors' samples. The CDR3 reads CSAREWGMAAGNTDTQYF. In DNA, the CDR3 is TGCAGTGCTAGAGAGTGGGGTATGGCGGCGGGGAACACAGATACGCAGTATTTT.